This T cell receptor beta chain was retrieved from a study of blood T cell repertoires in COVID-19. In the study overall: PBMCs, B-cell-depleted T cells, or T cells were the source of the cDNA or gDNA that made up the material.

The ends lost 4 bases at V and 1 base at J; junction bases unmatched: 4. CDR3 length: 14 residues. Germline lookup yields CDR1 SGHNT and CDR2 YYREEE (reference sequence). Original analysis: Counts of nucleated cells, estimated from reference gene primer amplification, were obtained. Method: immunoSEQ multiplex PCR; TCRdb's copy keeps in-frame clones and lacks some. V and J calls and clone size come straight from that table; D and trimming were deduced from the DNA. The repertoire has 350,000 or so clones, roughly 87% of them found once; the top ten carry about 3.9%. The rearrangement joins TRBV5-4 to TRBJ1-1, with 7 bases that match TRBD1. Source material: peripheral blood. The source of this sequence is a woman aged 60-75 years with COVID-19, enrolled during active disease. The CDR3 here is CASSQGGTNTEAFF. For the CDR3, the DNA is TGTGCCAGCAGCCAGGGGGGAACGAACACTGAAGCTTTCTTT. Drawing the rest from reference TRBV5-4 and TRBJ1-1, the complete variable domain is ETGVTQSPTHLIKTRGQQVTLRCSSQSGHNTVSWYQQALGQGPQFIFQYYREEENGRGNFPPRFSGLQFPNYSSELNVNALELDDSALYLCASSQGGTNTEAFFGQGTRLTVV.